Each of the 15 T cell receptor beta chains below was sequenced from the same sample in a study of blood T cell repertoires in COVID-19. Clones were sequenced by immunoSEQ multiplex PCR, and TCRdb holds only the in-frame ones, with some missing. Of over 100,000 clones detected, approximately 85% appear once; the ten largest clones hold approximately 10%. The specimen sequenced was peripheral blood. The receptor set was obtained from a man aged 80 or over with acute or convalescent COVID-19.

J is TRBJ2-7 and V is TRBV19, with 7 bases fitting TRBD1. This CDR3 comprises 15 residues. Germline-derived CDR1 and CDR2 are LNHDA and SQIVND (reference sequence). Germline trimming cut 3 bases from V and 5 bases from J; bases unmatched to any gene: 10. As DNA, the CDR3 is TGTGCCAGTAGTATCAAGGGACAGTATATGGACGAGCAGTACTTC. It yields the protein CASSIKGQYMDEQYF.

This rearrangement joins TRBV7-3 to TRBJ2-5, with 10 bases lining up with TRBD2. Per germline, CDR1 SGHTA and CDR2 FQGTGA. The CDR3 runs to 16 residues. J lost 1 base, V lost 0 bases, and 2 bases had no gene match. The CDR3 loop reads CASSLTAGGLQETQYF. The CDR3 nucleotides are TGTGCCAGCAGCTTAACAGCGGGGGGGCTCCAAGAGACCCAGTACTTC. Variable domain in full (rest from reference TRBV7-3 and TRBJ2-5): GAGVSQTPSNKVTEKGKYVELRCDPISGHTALYWYRQSLGQGPEFLIYFQGTGAADDSGLPNDRFFAVRPEGSVSTLKIQRTERGDSAVYLCASSLTAGGLQETQYFGPGTRLLVL.

A few counts support this clone. V is TRBV4-3 and J is TRBJ2-3, with a possible D match to TRBD1 (6 bases). Trimming shortened V by 0 bases and J by 4 bases, and 11 bases separated the two germline ends. The CDR3 contains 15 residues. Germline V gene data show CDR1 as LGHNA and CDR2 as YSLEER. The CDR3 nucleotides read TGCGCCAGCAGCCAAGATAGGGGGAGCCCAGATACGCAGTATTTT. Its translation is CASSQDRGSPDTQYF.

The chain combines TRBV3-1 (or the pseudogene TRBV3-2) with TRBJ1-5; 10 nucleotides align to TRBD1. The ends lost 1 base at V and 6 bases at J; junction bases unmatched: 9. In germline, CDR1 is LGHDT, CDR2 YNNKEL (reference sequence). The length of the CDR3 is 17 residues. CDR3 region: CASSQGSGTGVGQPQHF. The CDR3 DNA reads as TGTGCCAGCAGCCAAGGATCCGGGACAGGGGTCGGTCAGCCCCAGCATTTT.

This clone showed up just once. The V and J genes are TRBV28 and TRBJ1-5, with 11 bases identical to TRBD1. The CDR3 has 15 amino acids. Per the germline V gene, CDR1 is MDHEN and CDR2 is SYDVKM. After removal of 5 bases from V and 4 bases from J, the junction contained 4 bases not matched to a gene. CDR3: CASSAGTGGNQPQHF. DNA of the CDR3: TGTGCCAGCAGTGCGGGGACAGGGGGTAATCAGCCCCAGCATTTT. The complete variable domain, with remaining parts taken from reference TRBV28 and TRBJ1-5, reads DVKVTQSSRYLVKRTGEKVFLECVQDMDHENMFWYRQDPGLGLRLIYFSYDVKMKEKGDIPEGYSVSREKKERFSLILESASTNQTSMYLCASSAGTGGNQPQHFGDGTRLSIL.

The genes are TRBV12-5 and TRBJ2-3; D is ambiguous. Trimming took 5 bases from V and 4 from J, leaving 7 bases between them. This CDR3 has 12 amino acids. The germline CDR1 and CDR2 sequences are LGHNT and FRNRAP. In DNA form, the CDR3 reads TGTGCTAGTGGTCCTTTTTCAGATACGCAGTATTTT. It translates to CASGPFSDTQYF.

This chain connects TRBV10-3 to TRBJ2-3; TRBD1 agrees at 7 bases. The V segment lost 3 bases and the J segment 0 bases; nucleotides outside the gene matches: 6. Germline CDR1 ENHRY, CDR2 SYGVKD. The CDR3 has 16 amino acids. The CDR3 region is CAISDGTAGSTDTQYF. CDR3 nucleotide sequence: TGTGCCATCAGTGATGGGACAGCCGGAAGCACAGATACGCAGTATTTT.

The chain couples TRBV11-2 to TRBJ2-3; 10 bases match TRBD1. This CDR3 is built from 17 residues. V shed 2 bases, J shed 2 bases, and the junction held 7 bases outside the gene matches. Germline assignment: CDR1 SGHAT and CDR2 FQNNGV. The CDR3 is CASSLPDRGRDTDTQYF. CDR3 nucleotide sequence: TGTGCCAGCAGCTTACCCGACAGGGGGCGGGACACAGATACGCAGTATTTT.

J is TRBJ2-1 and V is TRBV10-2; 10 bases align to TRBD2. The CDR3 is 15 amino acids. Germline V gene lookup returns CDR1 WSHSY and CDR2 SAAADI. The junction had 3 bases not matched to a gene; V was cut back by 3 bases and J by 4 bases. The CDR3 reads CASSELAGLYNEQFF. The CDR3 DNA is TGCGCCAGCAGTGAACTAGCGGGGCTGTACAATGAGCAGTTCTTC.

The chain has TRBV24-1 and TRBJ1-1, with a weak D call TRBD1 (5 bases). The germline V and J ends were trimmed by 3 bases and 3 bases, with 13 bases remaining between them. The CDR3 is 15 amino acids. The germline gives CDR1 KGHDR, CDR2 SFDVKD. The CDR3 DNA follows: TGTGCCACCAGTGATGCGGGGCTCGGGGACACTGAAGCTTTCTTT. Protein product: CATSDAGLGDTEAFF.

This chain links TRBV5-8 with TRBJ2-2; TRBD2 might be the D (6 bases). The CDR3 loop spans 15 amino acids. The V gene lost 1 base and the J gene lost 7 bases, with 14 bases spanning the gap. Germline values: CDR1 SGHTS, CDR2 YDEGEE. The CDR3 bases are TGTGCCAGCAGCTTGCCGGGGGTATATGTCGGGGAGCTGTTTTTT. Protein product: CASSLPGVYVGELFF.

This clone appeared a single time. The chain employs TRBV6-5 and TRBJ2-2, with TRBD1 matching over 8 bases. CDR3 size: 13 residues. Germline V gene data show CDR1 as MNHEY and CDR2 as SVGAGI. V was pared by 6 bases and J by 4 bases, with 1 base of the junction left unmatched. This chain's CDR3 is CASRGQATGELFF. CDR3 sequence (DNA): TGTGCCAGCAGGGGACAGGCCACCGGGGAGCTGTTTTTT.

The V and J genes are TRBV28 and TRBJ1-2; no clear D. Germline-derived CDR1 and CDR2 are MDHEN and SYDVKM. The CDR3 length is 15 residues. Trimming cost V 2 bases and J 1 base, with 11 bases left between them. The CDR3 loop is CASSLIGGGNYGYTF. For the CDR3, the DNA is TGTGCCAGCAGTTTAATTGGAGGCGGTAACTATGGCTACACCTTC.

The V call is TRBV10-3, the J call TRBJ2-2; 9 positions match TRBD2. Germline V gene data show CDR1 as ENHRY and CDR2 as SYGVKD. The CDR3 loop spans 18 amino acids. The V and J ends lost 4 bases and 4 bases, in that order; junction bases with no gene match: 13. CDR3 DNA sequence: TGTGCCATCAGTGCTGTCAGCGGGGGGCCCCCGGGCACCGGGGAGCTGTTTTTT. Translating gives CAISAVSGGPPGTGELFF.

V and J are TRBV25-1 and TRBJ1-3, with TRBD1 matching 9 bases. The CDR3 is made up of 17 amino acids. Per the germline V gene, CDR1 is MGHDK and CDR2 is SYGVNS. J was trimmed by 1 base and V by 2 bases; bases with no gene match: 6. CDR3 loop: CASSEPGTGTSGNTIYF. The CDR3 coding sequence is TGTGCCAGCAGTGAACCCGGGACAGGGACATCTGGAAACACCATATATTTT.